These T cell receptor beta chains were read from a single sample in a study of beta chain features in type 1 diabetes. Produced via immunoSEQ multiplex PCR; TCRdb's table is partial and in-frame only. The repertoire holds 350,000 to 400,000 clones, 10% to 15% seen once, with 0.0095% to 0.012% in the top ten. The sequenced sample was naive CD4+ T cells from blood. The receptors come from a woman between 18 and 29 years old with type 1 diabetes. CDR3s include the opening cysteine and the closing phenylalanine or tryptophan. A D gene is named only where the DNA matches it firmly. Some rows have no size entry. The others give once, few or many, or a class for an expanded clone.

size,D,V,J,DNA,CDR3
NA,TRBD1,TRBV7-9,TRBJ2-5,TGTGCCAGCAGACCGAATTACCGGGACAGGGGGAGAGAGACCCAGTACTTC,CASRPNYRDRGRETQYF
NA,NA,TRBV19,TRBJ1-4,TGTGCCAGTAGGGCCGGGTCCCTTAATGAAAAACTGTTTTTT,CASRAGSLNEKLFF
few,TRBD1,TRBV18,TRBJ2-1,TGTGCCAGCTCACCGACAGGGGGGCCGAACAATGAGCAGTTCTTC,CASSPTGGPNNEQFF
NA,NA,TRBV28,TRBJ2-2,TGTGCCAGCAGAAGGGGAACCGGGGAGCTGTTTTTT,CASRRGTGELFF
NA,NA,TRBV6-5,TRBJ1-2,TGTGCCAGCAGGGACAGCCCTTATGGCTACACCTTC,CASRDSPYGYTF
NA,TRBD1,TRBV5-1,TRBJ2-3,TGCGCCAGCAGCACGGGACAGGGTGGAGATACGCAGTATTTT,CASSTGQGGDTQYF
few,NA,TRBV9,TRBJ2-5,TGTGCCAGCAGCCCCCGGGGGCAAGAGACCCAGTACTTC,CASSPRGQETQYF
NA,NA,TRBV4-3,TRBJ1-2,TGCGCCAGCAGCTTCACAGGCTCCTCTGGCTACACCTTC,CASSFTGSSGYTF
few,NA,TRBV19,TRBJ1-1,TGTGCCAGTAGCCGGGACAATATTGCTACTGAAGCTTTCTTT,CASSRDNIATEAFF
NA,NA,TRBV7-2,TRBJ2-1,TGTGCCAGCAGCCGCTCTGGCGGAAATGAGCAGTTCTTC,CASSRSGGNEQFF
NA,NA,TRBV7-2,TRBJ2-7,TGTGCCAGCAGCTCCGACAGGTTCTCCTACGAGCAGTACTTC,CASSSDRFSYEQYF
once,NA,TRBV7-9,TRBJ2-7,TGTGCCAGCAGCTTTTTACAACGGGCCTACGAGCAGTACTTC,CASSFLQRAYEQYF
few,NA,TRBV7-9,TRBJ1-6,TGTGCCAGTCAGCAGGAGGGCGGTGGGAGCCTCCACTTT,CASQQEGGGSLHF
NA,TRBD1,TRBV7-9,TRBJ1-5,TGTGCCAGCAGCTTAGACAGGGGGCATCAGCCCCAGCATTTT,CASSLDRGHQPQHF
NA,NA,TRBV5-4,TRBJ1-1,TGTGCCAGCAGTCGATCAGGGGACACTGAAGCTTTCTTT,CASSRSGDTEAFF
few,NA,TRBV5-1,TRBJ2-5,TGCGCCAGCAGCTTGGCCGAGACAGTTGAAGAGACCCAGTACTTC,CASSLAETVEETQYF
NA,TRBD1,TRBV19,TRBJ1-1,TGTGCCAGTAGTATGGACAGGGGTGTTGCTTTCTTT,CASSMDRGVAFF
few,TRBD2,TRBV29-1,TRBJ2-5,TGCAGCGTTGACGGCGGGGGGGCCGCGGGTGAGACCCAGTACTTC,CSVDGGGAAGETQYF
NA,NA,TRBV14,TRBJ2-1,TGTGCCAGCAGCCGACTAGTACATGAGCAGTTCTTC,CASSRLVHEQFF
NA,NA,TRBV2,TRBJ2-2,TGTGCCAGCAGCGACCGGGCCCGGAGGGGGGAGCTGTTTTTT,CASSDRARRGELFF
few,TRBD2,TRBV7-9,TRBJ2-3,TGTGCCAGCAGCTTAGAATGGGGGGGTGCGGCAGATACGCAGTATTTT,CASSLEWGGAADTQYF